Listed below are T cell receptor beta chains from one sample, sequenced in a study of tumor-infiltrating lymphocytes in primary liver carcinoma. TCRdb re-called the multiplex PCR reads with MiXCR, one entry per CDR3 protein. Of roughly 86,000 distinct CDR3 sequences listed, less than 70% were seen once; the top ten hold more than 25%. The sample was tumor-adjacent normal liver tissue. Receptors were obtained from a man aged 40-49 years with primary liver carcinoma and hepatitis B virus infection. Each CDR3 is given with its conserved first and last residue. The order of the fields is clone size, V gene, J gene, D gene, CDR3 protein, CDR3 DNA. The D gene is left open where the match is weak. Part of the rows lack a size; the others show once, few, many or a class for expanded clones.

clone_size: NA; v_call: TRBV27; j_call: TRBJ2-4; d_call: NA; cdr3_aa: CASSTTGGGPIQYF; cdr3_nt: TGTGCCAGCAGTACTACAGGGGGGGGTCCCATTCAGTACTTC
clone_size: NA; v_call: TRBV6-5; j_call: TRBJ2-5; d_call: NA; cdr3_aa: CTSSYQRGQETQYF; cdr3_nt: TGTACCAGCAGTTACCAAAGAGGCCAAGAGACCCAGTACTTC
clone_size: NA; v_call: TRBV11-2; j_call: TRBJ2-2; d_call: NA; cdr3_aa: CASSLGLSSPNTWELFF; cdr3_nt: TGTGCCAGCAGCTTAGGCCTTAGCTCACCCAACACCTGGGAGCTGTTTTTT
clone_size: NA; v_call: TRBV11-2; j_call: TRBJ2-2; d_call: TRBD2; cdr3_aa: CASSPGGGLVGLNIGELFF; cdr3_nt: TGTGCCAGCAGCCCGGGAGGGGGACTAGTGGGTCTTAACATCGGGGAGCTGTTTTTT
clone_size: NA; v_call: TRBV29-1; j_call: TRBJ2-2; d_call: NA; cdr3_aa: CSVQQGSNTGVLLF; cdr3_nt: TGCAGCGTTCAGCAGGGCTCGAACACCGGGGTGCTGCTTTTT
clone_size: NA; v_call: TRBV6-1; j_call: TRBJ2-1; d_call: NA; cdr3_aa: CASRLNPGDGQFF; cdr3_nt: TGTGCCAGCAGGTTAAACCCAGGCGATGGGCAGTTCTTC
clone_size: NA; v_call: TRBV11-2; j_call: TRBJ2-2; d_call: NA; cdr3_aa: CASSAVLARHGELFF; cdr3_nt: TGTGCCAGCAGCGCGGTATTAGCGCGTCACGGGGAGCTGTTCTTT
clone_size: once; v_call: TRBV5-6; j_call: TRBJ1-2; d_call: NA; cdr3_aa: CLSSSGHVYGYAF; cdr3_nt: TGTCTCAGCAGCTCCGGACACGTCTATGGCTACGCCTTC
clone_size: NA; v_call: TRBV6-5; j_call: TRBJ2-1; d_call: NA; cdr3_aa: CGSSPRERLGYNEQFF; cdr3_nt: TGTGGCAGCAGCCCGCGGGAAAGGCTCGGATACAATGAGCAGTTCTTC
clone_size: many; v_call: TRBV5-6; j_call: TRBJ2-1; d_call: NA; cdr3_aa: CASSPVVGSSYNEQFF; cdr3_nt: TGTGCCAGCAGCCCAGTGGTAGGGAGCTCCTACAATGAGCAGTTCTTC
clone_size: once; v_call: TRBV29-1; j_call: TRBJ2-2; d_call: NA; cdr3_aa: CSVESQSNTGEVSF; cdr3_nt: TGCAGCGTTGAATCACAATCGAACACCGGGGAGGTGTCTTTT
clone_size: NA; v_call: TRBV12-3/TRBV12-4; j_call: TRBJ2-7; d_call: NA; cdr3_aa: CASRLGLSHEQYF; cdr3_nt: TGTGCCAGCAGACTGGGACTGTCCCACGAGCAGTATTTC